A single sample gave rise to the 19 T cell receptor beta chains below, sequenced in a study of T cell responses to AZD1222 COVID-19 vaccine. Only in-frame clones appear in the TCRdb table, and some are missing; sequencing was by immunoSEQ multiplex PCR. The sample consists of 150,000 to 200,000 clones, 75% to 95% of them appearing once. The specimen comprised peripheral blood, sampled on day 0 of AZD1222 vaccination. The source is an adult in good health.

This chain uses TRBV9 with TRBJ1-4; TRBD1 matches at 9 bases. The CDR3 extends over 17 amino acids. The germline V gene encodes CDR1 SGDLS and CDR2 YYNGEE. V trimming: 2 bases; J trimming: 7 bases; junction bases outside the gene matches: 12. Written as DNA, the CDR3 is TGTGCCAGCAGCGTGTGGGGACAGGGACTCATCGGTGAAAAACTGTTTTTT. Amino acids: CASSVWGQGLIGEKLFF.

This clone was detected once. CDR3 loop: CASSFKLGTGLFF. CDR3 sequence (DNA): TGTGCCAGCAGTTTTAAGCTGGGGACGGGACTGTTTTTT. The chain uses TRBV12-3 or TRBV12-4 and TRBJ1-4, with a tentative D call TRBD1 (5 bases). The CDR3 sequence is 13 residues long. With 3 bases removed from V and 13 bases from J, the gap between germline ends came to 15 bases.

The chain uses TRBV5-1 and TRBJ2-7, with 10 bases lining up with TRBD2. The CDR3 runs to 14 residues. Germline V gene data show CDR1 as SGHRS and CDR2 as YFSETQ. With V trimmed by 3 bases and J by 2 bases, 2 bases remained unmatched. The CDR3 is CASSSSGGPYEQYF. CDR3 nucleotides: TGCGCCAGCAGCTCTAGCGGGGGACCCTACGAGCAGTACTTC.

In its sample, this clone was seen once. The CDR3 sequence: CASSQVTGETGYTF. For the CDR3, the DNA is TGTGCCAGCAGCCAAGTTACAGGGGAAACTGGCTACACCTTC. The chain employs TRBV4-2 and TRBJ1-2, with 7 bases aligning to TRBD1. The germline V gene has CDR1 LGHNA and CDR2 YNFKEQ. The V and J ends lost 1 base and 7 bases, in that order; junction bases with no gene match: 6. There are 14 residues in the CDR3.

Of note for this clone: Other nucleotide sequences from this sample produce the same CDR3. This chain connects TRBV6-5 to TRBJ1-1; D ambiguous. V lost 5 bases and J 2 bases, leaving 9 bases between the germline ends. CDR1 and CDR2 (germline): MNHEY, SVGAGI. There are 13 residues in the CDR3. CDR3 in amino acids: CASSRTVNTEAFF. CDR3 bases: TGTGCCAGCAGTCGGACGGTAAACACTGAAGCTTTCTTT.

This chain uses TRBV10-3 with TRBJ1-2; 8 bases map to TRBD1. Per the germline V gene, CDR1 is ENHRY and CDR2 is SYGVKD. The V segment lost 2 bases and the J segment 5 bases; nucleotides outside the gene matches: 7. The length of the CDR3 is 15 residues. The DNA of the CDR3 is TGTGCCATCAGTGAGGCCGACAGGGGTGGGTATGGCTACACCTTC. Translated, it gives CAISEADRGGYGYTF.

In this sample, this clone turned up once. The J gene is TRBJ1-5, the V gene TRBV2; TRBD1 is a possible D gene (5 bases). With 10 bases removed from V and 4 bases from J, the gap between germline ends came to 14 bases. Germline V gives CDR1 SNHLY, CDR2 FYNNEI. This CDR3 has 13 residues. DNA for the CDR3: TGTGCCACCCAGGGTTATCGAAATCAGCCCCAGCATTTT. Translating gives CATQGYRNQPQHF.

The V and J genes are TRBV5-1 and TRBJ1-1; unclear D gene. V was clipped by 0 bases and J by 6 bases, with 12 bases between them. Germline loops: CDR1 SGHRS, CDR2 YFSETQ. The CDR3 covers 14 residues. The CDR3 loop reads CASSLVGVRAEAFF. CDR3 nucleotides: TGCGCCAGCAGCTTGGTTGGGGTTAGGGCTGAAGCTTTCTTT. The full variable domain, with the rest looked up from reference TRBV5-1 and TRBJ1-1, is KAGVTQTPRYLIKTRGQQVTLSCSPISGHRSVSWYQQTPGQGLQFLFEYFSETQRNKGNFPGRFSGRQFSNSRSEMNVSTLELGDSALYLCASSLVGVRAEAFFGQGTRLTVV.

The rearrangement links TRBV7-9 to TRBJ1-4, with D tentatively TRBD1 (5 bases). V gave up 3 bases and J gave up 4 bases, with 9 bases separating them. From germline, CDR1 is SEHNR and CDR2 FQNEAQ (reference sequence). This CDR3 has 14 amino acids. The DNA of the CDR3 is TGTGCCAGCAGCTTGGGCGGGGGTAATGAAAAACTGTTTTTT. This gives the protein CASSLGGGNEKLFF.

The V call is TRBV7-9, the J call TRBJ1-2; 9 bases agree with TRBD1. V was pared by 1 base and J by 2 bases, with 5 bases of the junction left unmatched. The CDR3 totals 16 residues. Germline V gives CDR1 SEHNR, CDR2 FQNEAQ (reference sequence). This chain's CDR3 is CASSLGGGTGNYGYTF. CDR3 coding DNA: TGTGCCAGCAGCTTAGGAGGTGGGACAGGGAACTATGGCTACACCTTC.

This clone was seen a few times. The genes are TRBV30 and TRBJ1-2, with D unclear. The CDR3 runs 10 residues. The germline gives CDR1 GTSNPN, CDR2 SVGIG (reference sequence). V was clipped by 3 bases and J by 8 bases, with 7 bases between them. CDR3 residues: CAWSSQGYTF. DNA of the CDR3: TGTGCCTGGAGCTCACAGGGCTACACCTTC.

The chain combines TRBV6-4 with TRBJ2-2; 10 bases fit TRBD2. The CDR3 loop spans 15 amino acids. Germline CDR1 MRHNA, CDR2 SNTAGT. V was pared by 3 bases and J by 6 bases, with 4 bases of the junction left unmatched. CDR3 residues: CASSESGGASGELFF. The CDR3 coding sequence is TGTGCCAGCAGTGAAAGCGGGGGGGCCTCCGGGGAGCTGTTTTTT.

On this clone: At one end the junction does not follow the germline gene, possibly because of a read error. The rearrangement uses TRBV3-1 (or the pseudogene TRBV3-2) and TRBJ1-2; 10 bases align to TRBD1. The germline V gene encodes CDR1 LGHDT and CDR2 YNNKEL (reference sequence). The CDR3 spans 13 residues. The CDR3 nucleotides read TGTACCAGCAGCCTCCGGGACAGGGGAAGCTACACCTTC. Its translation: CTSSLRDRGSYTF.

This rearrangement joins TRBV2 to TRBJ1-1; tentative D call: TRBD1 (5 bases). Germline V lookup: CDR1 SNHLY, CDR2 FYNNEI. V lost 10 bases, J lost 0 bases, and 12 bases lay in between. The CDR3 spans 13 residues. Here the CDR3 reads CATYRLMNTEAFF. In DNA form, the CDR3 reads TGTGCCACTTACAGGCTAATGAACACTGAAGCTTTCTTT.

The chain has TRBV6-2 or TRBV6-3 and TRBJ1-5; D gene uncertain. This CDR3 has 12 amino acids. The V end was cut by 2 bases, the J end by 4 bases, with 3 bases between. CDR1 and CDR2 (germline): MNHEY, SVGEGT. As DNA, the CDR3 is TGTGCCAGCAGTTACCTAAATCAGCCCCAGCATTTT. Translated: CASSYLNQPQHF.

The CDR3 coding sequence is TGTGCCAGCGCGCGTCCGGGGACAGGAGTCGGCAATGAGCAGTTCTTC. Protein: CASARPGTGVGNEQFF. The chain recombines TRBV18 with TRBJ2-1; 8 bases map to TRBD1. This CDR3 has 16 residues. J lost 6 bases, V lost 8 bases, and 15 bases had no gene match. Germline V lookup: CDR1 KGHSH, CDR2 LQKENI.

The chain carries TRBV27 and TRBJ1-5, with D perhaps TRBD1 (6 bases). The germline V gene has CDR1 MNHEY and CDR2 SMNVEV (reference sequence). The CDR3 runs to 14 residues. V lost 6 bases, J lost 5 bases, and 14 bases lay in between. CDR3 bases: TGTGCCAGCAGCTGGAGGGGGGGCGATCAGCCCCAGCATTTT. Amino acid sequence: CASSWRGGDQPQHF.

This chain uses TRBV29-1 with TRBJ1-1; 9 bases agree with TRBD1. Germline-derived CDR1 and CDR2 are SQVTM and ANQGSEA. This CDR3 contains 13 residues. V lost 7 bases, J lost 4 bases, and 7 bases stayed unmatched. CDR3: CSAQGQGGTEAFF. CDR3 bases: TGCAGCGCCCAGGGACAGGGCGGCACTGAAGCTTTCTTT.

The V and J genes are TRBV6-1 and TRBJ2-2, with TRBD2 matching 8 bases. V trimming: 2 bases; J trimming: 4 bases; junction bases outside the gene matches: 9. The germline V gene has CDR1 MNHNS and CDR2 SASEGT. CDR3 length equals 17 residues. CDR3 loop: CASSELGLEYGTGELFF. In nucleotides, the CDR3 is TGTGCCAGCAGTGAATTGGGACTAGAATACGGCACCGGGGAGCTGTTTTTT.